These 8 T cell receptor beta chains came from one sample sequenced in a study of blood T cells in healthy people across ages. The use of a sample-barcoded 5' primer and a J-beta primer mix characterized a second PCR of roughly 6 to 11 cycles. TCRdb used MiXCR to reprocess the 5' RACE reads, holding one entry per CDR3 protein. The sample lists about a million distinct CDR3 sequences, about 51% occurring once. The sequenced material came from blood. The receptors stem from a woman aged 55-75 years in good health.

The gene calls are TRBV28 and TRBJ2-4, with TRBD1 as a possible D gene (6 bases). With 2 bases removed from V and 14 bases from J, the gap between germline ends came to 13 bases. The CDR3 is 12 amino acids. The germline gives CDR1 MDHEN, CDR2 SYDVKM. The CDR3 DNA reads as TGTGCCAGCAGTTTAGTAGACAGGCGAAAGTACTTC. Translating it yields CASSLVDRRKYF.

This clonotype was detected only a few times. This chain links TRBV21-1 with TRBJ2-7; the DNA was not used to check the table's D call, TRBD1. TRBV21-1 is given as a pseudogene. The CDR3 has 16 amino acids. CDR3 nucleotides: TGTGCCAGCAGCAACCTCCGGGGGGGGGCTTCGGACGAGCAGTACTTC. This sequence encodes CASSNLRGGASDEQYF.

In the case of this clonotype: The junction differs from germline at one of its ends, possibly a read error. The chain links TRBV11-3 to TRBJ2-5; D call uncertain. This CDR3 spans 13 amino acids. Looked up from germline, CDR1 is SGHNT and CDR2 is YENEEA. The CDR3 protein is CASSVVPDEIQYF. DNA of the CDR3: TGTGCCAGCAGCGTAGTCCCCGACGAGATCCAGTACTTC.

This chain joins TRBV6-5 and TRBJ2-7; tentative D call: TRBD2 (5 bases). Deletions cut 2 bases from V and 6 bases from J, with 14 bases between. This CDR3 spans 14 amino acids. CDR1 and CDR2 from the germline V gene are MNHEY and SVGAGI. As DNA, the CDR3 is TGTGCCAGCAGTTACGCGACGGCTAGCAGCGAGCAGTACTTC. It specifies CASSYATASSEQYF.

The chain is built from TRBV29-1 and TRBJ1-2, with D uncertain. The CDR3 length is 12 residues. V lost 6 bases and J lost 3, with 11 bases in between. The germline V gene encodes CDR1 SQVTM and CDR2 ANQGSEA. The CDR3 bases are TGCAGCGTCCGGGAGGGTGACTATGGCTACACCTTC. Translation: CSVREGDYGYTF.

This clonotype was picked up a small number of times. The rearrangement uses TRBV6-2 or TRBV6-3 and TRBJ2-1; unclear D gene. Germline assignment: CDR1 MNHEY and CDR2 SVGEGT. Trimming took off 2 bases at V and 9 bases at J, with 8 bases between the two ends. The CDR3 spans 12 residues. In DNA, the CDR3 is TGTGCCAGCAGTTACGGGGTGCGTGAGCAGTTCTTC. This sequence encodes CASSYGVREQFF.

This clonotype was found a few times. The chain combines TRBV6-6 with TRBJ2-7; 8 bases match TRBD1. J gave up 2 bases and V 9 bases, and 6 bases lay outside the gene matches. Germline values: CDR1 MNHNY, CDR2 SVGAGI (reference sequence). This CDR3 spans 13 amino acids. The CDR3, as DNA: TGTGCCAGTTCCGGGACAGGTCCCTACGAGCAGTACTTC. Amino acid sequence: CASSGTGPYEQYF.

This clonotype was seen a few times. The chain employs TRBV6-5 and TRBJ2-5; tentative D call: TRBD1 (6 bases). Trimming stripped 2 bases from V and 11 bases from J, with 18 bases between. Germline V CDR1 and CDR2: MNHEY, SVGAGI. The CDR3 runs to 14 residues. In DNA form, the CDR3 reads TGTGCCAGCAGTTACGTCGTGGGGGCAGATGAGCAGTACTTC. Protein sequence: CASSYVVGADEQYF.